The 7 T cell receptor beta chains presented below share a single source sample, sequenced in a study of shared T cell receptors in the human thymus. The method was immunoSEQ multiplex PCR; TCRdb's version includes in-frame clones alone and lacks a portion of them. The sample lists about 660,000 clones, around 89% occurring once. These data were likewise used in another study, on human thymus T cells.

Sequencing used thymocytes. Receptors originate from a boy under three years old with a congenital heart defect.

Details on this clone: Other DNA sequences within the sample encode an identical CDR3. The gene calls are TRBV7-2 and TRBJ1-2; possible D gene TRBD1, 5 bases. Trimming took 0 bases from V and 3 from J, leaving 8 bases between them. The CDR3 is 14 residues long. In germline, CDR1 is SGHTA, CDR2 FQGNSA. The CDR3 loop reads CASSLASGDYGYTF. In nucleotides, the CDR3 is TGTGCCAGCAGCTTAGCTTCGGGGGACTATGGCTACACCTTC.

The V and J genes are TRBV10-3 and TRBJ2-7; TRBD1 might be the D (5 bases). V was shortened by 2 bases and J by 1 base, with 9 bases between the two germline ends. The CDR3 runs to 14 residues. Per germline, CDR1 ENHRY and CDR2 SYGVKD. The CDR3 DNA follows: TGTGCCATCAGTGAGGGGGCGCTTTCCTACGAGCAGTACTTC. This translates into CAISEGALSYEQYF.

The CDR3 protein is CASSQGGRHEQFF. CDR3 nucleotides: TGCGCCAGCAGCCAGGGAGGGCGGCATGAGCAGTTCTTC. The J gene is TRBJ2-1, the V gene TRBV4-3, with 7 bases lining up with TRBD2. The CDR3 consists of 13 residues. V lost 3 bases and J lost 8; bases outside the gene matches: 4. Looked up from germline, CDR1 is LGHNA and CDR2 is YSLEER.

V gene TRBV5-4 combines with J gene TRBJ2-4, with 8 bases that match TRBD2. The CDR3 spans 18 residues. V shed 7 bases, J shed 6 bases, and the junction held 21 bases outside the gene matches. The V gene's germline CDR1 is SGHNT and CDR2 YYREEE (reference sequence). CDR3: CASGSMRAGSGGVNIQYF. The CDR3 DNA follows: TGTGCCAGCGGTTCTATGAGAGCGGGGTCGGGAGGGGTAAACATTCAGTACTTC.

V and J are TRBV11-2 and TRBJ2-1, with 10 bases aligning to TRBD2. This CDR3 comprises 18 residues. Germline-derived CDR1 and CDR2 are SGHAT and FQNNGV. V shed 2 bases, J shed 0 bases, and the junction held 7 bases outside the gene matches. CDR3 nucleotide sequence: TGTGCCAGCAGCTTAAAAAAGCGGGAGGGCAGCTCCTACAATGAGCAGTTCTTC. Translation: CASSLKKREGSSYNEQFF.

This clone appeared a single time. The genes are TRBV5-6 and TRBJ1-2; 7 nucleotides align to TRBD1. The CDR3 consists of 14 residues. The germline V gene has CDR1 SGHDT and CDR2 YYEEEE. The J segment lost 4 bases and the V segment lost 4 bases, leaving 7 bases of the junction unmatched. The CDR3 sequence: CASSVDRVVYGYTF. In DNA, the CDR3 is TGTGCCAGCAGCGTAGACAGGGTCGTCTATGGCTACACCTTC.

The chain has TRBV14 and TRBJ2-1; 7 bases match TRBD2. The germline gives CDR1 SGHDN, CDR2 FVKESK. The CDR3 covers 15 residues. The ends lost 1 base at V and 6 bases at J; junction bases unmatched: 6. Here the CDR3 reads CASSQGWEGINEQFF. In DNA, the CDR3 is TGTGCCAGCAGCCAAGGGTGGGAGGGCATCAATGAGCAGTTCTTC. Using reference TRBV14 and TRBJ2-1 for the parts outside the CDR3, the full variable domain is EAGVTQFPSHSVIEKGQTVTLRCDPISGHDNLYWYRRVMGKEIKFLLHFVKESKQDESGMPNNRFLAERTGGTYSTLKVQPAELEDSGVYFCASSQGWEGINEQFFGPGTRLTVL.